The clone carrying this T cell receptor beta chain came up many times. What it binds is not known. A clone one base away is much larger, so this may be a read error. The entry originates in a study of Graves' ophthalmopathy and Graves' hyperthyroidism. Amplified TCR beta CDR3 regions were obtained using RNA transcripts as template. HTBI-primed RT-PCR formed the first round, and a multiplex PCR formed the second. Via MiXCR, TCRdb re-called the multiplex PCR reads, giving one row per CDR3 protein. This table has 360,000 or so distinct CDR3 sequences, 15% to 20% appearing once. Study-wide findings and caveats: Most clonotypes expanded in thyroid above 0.001 frequency were present in blood too. In separating ophthalmopathy from stable hyperthyroidism, a 13-signature model achieved about 91% sensitivity and approximately 81% specificity.

Germline CDR1 is MNHNS and CDR2 is SASEGT. V lost 6 bases, J lost 6 bases, and 4 bases stayed unmatched. The CDR3 extends over 15 amino acids. Pregnant or lactating patients and those with other autoimmune diseases or uncontrolled infections were excluded. What was sequenced was peripheral blood. This sequence was found in a woman under 30 with Graves' ophthalmopathy. V gene TRBV6-1 combines with J gene TRBJ2-2, with 13 positions matching TRBD2. CDR3 nucleotides: TGTGCCAGCAGAACTAGCGGGAGGGGGGCCGGGGAGCTGTTTTTT. This sequence encodes CASRTSGRGAGELFF.